The rows below give T cell receptor beta chains drawn from one sample of a study of T-cell memory formation after mild COVID-19. One entry per CDR3 protein results from TCRdb running MiXCR on the 5' RACE reads. The table lists 250,000 to 400,000 distinct CDR3 sequences, approximately 14% of them singletons. Sequenced sample: PBMCs or a T cell subset sorted from them (not recorded which). These receptors came from a man aged 18 to 29 who had mild COVID-19 (a few samples of this study predate the infection). Cell type and time point are not known. CDR3s include the opening cysteine and the closing phenylalanine or tryptophan. Fields, in order: J gene, D gene, clone size, V gene, CDR3 DNA, CDR3 protein. The D gene is left open where the match is weak. For some rows the clone size is stated as once, few or many, or as a class when expanded; others skip it.

J: TRBJ2-7; D: TRBD2; size: many; V: TRBV6-5; DNA: TGTGCCAGCAGTCGTCGAACCGGGGGGGCCGAGGACTACGAGCAGTACTTC; CDR3: CASSRRTGGAEDYEQYF
J: TRBJ2-2; D: TRBD1; size: few; V: TRBV7-6; DNA: TGTGCCAGCAGCTCCCGGGACAGGGAGGGCGGGGAGCTGTTTTTT; CDR3: CASSSRDREGGELFF
J: TRBJ1-5; D: .; size: many; V: TRBV5-1; DNA: TGCGCCAGCGCCCAGGGGTTCAATCAGCCCCAGCATTTT; CDR3: CASAQGFNQPQHF
J: TRBJ1-2; D: TRBD1; size: few; V: TRBV7-9; DNA: TGTGCCAGCAGCCCCGACAGGGAGAACTATGGCTACACCTTC; CDR3: CASSPDRENYGYTF
J: TRBJ2-1; D: TRBD2; size: once; V: TRBV4-2; DNA: TGTGCCAGCAGTCCTACGACTAGCATTTACAATGAGCAGTTCTTC; CDR3: CASSPTTSIYNEQFF
J: TRBJ2-5; D: TRBD2; size: many; V: TRBV7-2; DNA: TGTGCCAGCAGCAAGACTAGCGGATACCAAGAGACCCAGTACTTC; CDR3: CASSKTSGYQETQYF
J: TRBJ2-1; D: .; size: few; V: TRBV29-1; DNA: TGCAGCGTTGAAGAGGCTAGCTCCTACAATGAGCAGTTCTTC; CDR3: CSVEEASSYNEQFF
J: TRBJ2-5; D: .; size: few; V: TRBV5-1; DNA: TGCGCCAGCAGCGAGATAGCGTGGGAGACCCAGTACTTC; CDR3: CASSEIAWETQYF
J: TRBJ2-5; D: .; size: few; V: TRBV12-3/TRBV12-4; DNA: TGTGCCAGCAGAAGGATAGCTCAAGAGACCCAGTACTTC; CDR3: CASRRIAQETQYF
J: TRBJ2-5; D: .; size: many; V: TRBV6-6; DNA: TGTGCCAGCAGCTCGGACCAAGAGACCCAGTACTTC; CDR3: CASSSDQETQYF
J: TRBJ2-5; D: TRBD1; size: .; V: TRBV12-5; DNA: TGTGCTAGTGGTTGGGGACAGCTGGGGGAGACCCAGTACTTC; CDR3: CASGWGQLGETQYF
J: TRBJ2-3; D: .; size: many; V: TRBV5-1; DNA: TGCGCCAGCAGCTTGGTAGGGGAGGATACGCAGTATTTT; CDR3: CASSLVGEDTQYF
J: TRBJ2-7; D: .; size: .; V: TRBV20-1; DNA: TGCAGTGCTAGACCGGGACCGGGCAGGGAGCAGTACTTC; CDR3: CSARPGPGREQYF
J: TRBJ2-5; D: .; size: .; V: TRBV24-1; DNA: TGTGCCACCAGTGATTTACAGCAGGGAAGGGCCCAGTACTTC; CDR3: CATSDLQQGRAQYF
J: TRBJ1-1; D: .; size: few; V: TRBV6-4; DNA: TGTGCCAGCAGTGACTCGGCAGGGCAAGAAGCTTTCTTT; CDR3: CASSDSAGQEAFF
J: TRBJ2-3; D: .; size: .; V: TRBV6-4; DNA: TGTGCCAGCAGTGATGGAGGGGGCTATACGCAGTATTTT; CDR3: CASSDGGGYTQYF
J: TRBJ2-1; D: TRBD1; size: many; V: TRBV11-2; DNA: TGTGCCAGCAGCTTAGGGTGGACAGGTATCAATGAGCAGTTCTTC; CDR3: CASSLGWTGINEQFF
J: TRBJ1-2; D: TRBD1; size: .; V: TRBV20-1; DNA: TGCAGTGCTCCGGACAGGACCACCTATGGCTACACCTTC; CDR3: CSAPDRTTYGYTF
J: TRBJ1-4; D: .; size: .; V: TRBV2; DNA: TGTGCCAGCAGGGACAGTGATGAAAAACTGTTTTTT; CDR3: CASRDSDEKLFF
J: TRBJ2-5; D: .; size: few; V: TRBV5-1; DNA: TGCGCCAGCAGCTTGGCCTACAGGGTGTACCAAGAGACCCAGTACTTC; CDR3: CASSLAYRVYQETQYF
J: TRBJ2-1; D: .; size: .; V: TRBV7-8; DNA: TGTGCCAGCAGCATAACGGGGGATAATGAGCAGTTCTTC; CDR3: CASSITGDNEQFF
J: TRBJ1-1; D: TRBD1; size: few; V: TRBV9; DNA: TGTGCCAGCAGCGCGAAGGGAGGGGGCTCGTCTGAAGCTTTCTTT; CDR3: CASSAKGGGSSEAFF
J: TRBJ2-7; D: TRBD1; size: many; V: TRBV12-3/TRBV12-4; DNA: TGTGCCAGCAGTCCCCAGACAGGGTCCGAGCAGTACTTC; CDR3: CASSPQTGSEQYF
J: TRBJ2-7; D: .; size: few; V: TRBV20-1; DNA: TGCAGTGCAGGGGACACCAGCTCCTACGAGCAGTACTTC; CDR3: CSAGDTSSYEQYF
J: TRBJ2-3; D: .; size: many; V: TRBV4-3; DNA: TGCGCCAGCAGCCAAAGGGCAGGTCCTAGCACAGATACGCAGTATTTT; CDR3: CASSQRAGPSTDTQYF
J: TRBJ2-3; D: .; size: few; V: TRBV24-1; DNA: TGTGCCACCAGTGGAGTGGGGGAGCCATACACAGATACGCAGTATTTT; CDR3: CATSGVGEPYTDTQYF
J: TRBJ1-5; D: .; size: .; V: TRBV24-1; DNA: TGTGCCACCAGTGATTATCGGACCGATCAGCCCCAGCATTTT; CDR3: CATSDYRTDQPQHF
J: TRBJ1-1; D: .; size: .; V: TRBV12-5; DNA: TGTGCTAGTGCGGGGGGGGCCACTGAAGCTTTCTTT; CDR3: CASAGGATEAFF
J: TRBJ2-5; D: .; size: few; V: TRBV5-1; DNA: TGCGCCAGCAGCCCCCCGGGGTGGATAGACCCCCAAGAGACCCAGTACTTC; CDR3: CASSPPGWIDPQETQYF
J: TRBJ2-1; D: TRBD2; size: .; V: TRBV7-6; DNA: TGTGCCAGCAGCTTGCACCGACTAGCGGGGATTAATGAGCAGTTCTTC; CDR3: CASSLHRLAGINEQFF
J: TRBJ2-6; D: .; size: .; V: TRBV18; DNA: TGTGCCAGCTCACCAAAAGTCGGACGGGCTTCTGGGGCCAACGTCCTGACTTTC; CDR3: CASSPKVGRASGANVLTF
J: TRBJ1-1; D: TRBD1; size: few; V: TRBV10-3; DNA: TGTGCCATCAGAGACCCAGGGGGCACTGAAGCTTTCTTT; CDR3: CAIRDPGGTEAFF
J: TRBJ2-1; D: .; size: .; V: TRBV2; DNA: TGTGCCAGCAGCCCCGAGGACCGTTATTACAATGAGCAGTTCTTC; CDR3: CASSPEDRYYNEQFF
J: TRBJ2-3; D: .; size: many; V: TRBV7-2; DNA: TGTGCCAGCAGGCCTGGACAGCACACAGATACGCAGTATTTT; CDR3: CASRPGQHTDTQYF
J: TRBJ1-5; D: .; size: .; V: TRBV6-2/TRBV6-3; DNA: TGTGCCAGCAACTGGAATAGCAATCAGCCCCAGCATTTT; CDR3: CASNWNSNQPQHF
J: TRBJ2-5; D: .; size: .; V: TRBV12-3/TRBV12-4; DNA: TGTGCCAGCAGTTTAAACAGCGGTACGGGGGAGACCCAGTACTTC; CDR3: CASSLNSGTGETQYF
J: TRBJ2-7; D: .; size: .; V: TRBV9; DNA: TGTGCCAGCAGCGAGGCCCCAGGGCGGACCTACGAGCAGTACTTC; CDR3: CASSEAPGRTYEQYF
J: TRBJ1-4; D: .; size: few; V: TRBV28; DNA: TGTGCCAGCAGTTTCCGGGGGCCGCTACTTAATGAAAAACTGTTTTTT; CDR3: CASSFRGPLLNEKLFF
J: TRBJ2-3; D: TRBD2; size: .; V: TRBV5-4; DNA: TGTGCCAGCAGCGGGAGCACTAGCGGGGCCCCCAAGGGCACGCAGTATTTT; CDR3: CASSGSTSGAPKGTQYF
J: TRBJ1-2; D: TRBD1; size: .; V: TRBV7-8; DNA: TGTGCCAGCAGCTTCCATGAGACCCAGGGGGCGCCCGATGGCTACACCTTC; CDR3: CASSFHETQGAPDGYTF
J: TRBJ1-3; D: TRBD1; size: many; V: TRBV12-3/TRBV12-4; DNA: TGTGCCAGCGGCACGGGGACAGGATACGGTGGAAACACCATATATTTT; CDR3: CASGTGTGYGGNTIYF
J: TRBJ2-7; D: TRBD1; size: .; V: TRBV11-2; DNA: TGTGCCAGCAGCCCAATATTAAGACAGGGTTTCGAGCAGTACTTC; CDR3: CASSPILRQGFEQYF
J: TRBJ2-7; D: TRBD1; size: .; V: TRBV24-1; DNA: TGTGCCACCAGTGATTTTGTGTGGGCCCTGGGACAGGGGAGCATGGGGTCCTACGAGCAGTACTTC; CDR3: CATSDFVWALGQGSMGSYEQYF
J: TRBJ1-2; D: .; size: .; V: TRBV3-2; DNA: TGTGCCAGCAGCCGAGAGTCAAGTTGGTACCTTGGCTACACCTTC; CDR3: CASSRESSWYLGYTF
J: TRBJ2-7; D: .; size: .; V: TRBV20-1; DNA: TGCAGTGCTACCCACCTCCCCGGGCAGCCGTACTTC; CDR3: CSATHLPGQPYF
J: TRBJ1-1; D: TRBD1; size: many; V: TRBV7-9; DNA: TGTGCCAGCAGCTCTGCTATTCCGGGACAGGGGGACGATCGGGCTTTCTTT; CDR3: CASSSAIPGQGDDRAFF
J: TRBJ2-1; D: .; size: .; V: TRBV20-1; DNA: TGCAGTGCTGTCCGACCCCAAGGCGGTAGTGTTGAGCAGTTCTTC; CDR3: CSAVRPQGGSVEQFF
J: TRBJ1-4; D: .; size: .; V: TRBV5-1; DNA: TGCGCCAGCAGCTTGGCCGGCCTTAATGAAAAACTGTTTTTT; CDR3: CASSLAGLNEKLFF
J: TRBJ2-3; D: .; size: few; V: TRBV7-9; DNA: TGTGCCAGCAGCCCCGGAGCGTCGACGCAGTATTTT; CDR3: CASSPGASTQYF
J: TRBJ1-5; D: TRBD1; size: few; V: TRBV5-6; DNA: TGTGCCAGCAGCCAATGGGACAGGGAGCACTATCAGCCCCAGCATTTT; CDR3: CASSQWDREHYQPQHF
J: TRBJ2-1; D: .; size: .; V: TRBV7-3; DNA: TGTGCCAGCAGCCTGGGTTTCCTAGGGAATGAGCAGTTCTTC; CDR3: CASSLGFLGNEQFF
J: TRBJ2-3; D: .; size: many; V: TRBV19; DNA: TGTGCCAGTACGGGCGCCGATACGCAGTATTTT; CDR3: CASTGADTQYF
J: TRBJ2-5; D: .; size: few; V: TRBV18; DNA: TGTGCCAGCTCACCACACGCGCAAGAGACCCAGTACTTC; CDR3: CASSPHAQETQYF